This TCR beta chain was recovered during a study of T-cell memory formation after mild COVID-19. In the study overall: TCR clusters were mostly confined to one donor each. Notes on the study in general: Memory sampled before infection contained some responding clones, suggesting cross-reactive memory joined.

This CDR3 is 14 amino acids long. Germline V gene sequence: CDR1 DFQATT, CDR2 SNEGSKA (reference sequence). Of note for this clonotype: Antigen: not known.

TCRdb used MiXCR to reprocess the 5' RACE reads, holding one entry per CDR3 protein. The sample yields around 90,000 distinct CDR3 sequences, around 16% seen once. Source material: PBMCs or a T cell subset sorted from them (not recorded which). J is TRBJ2-1 and V is TRBV20-1; 9 positions match TRBD2. The clonotype was recovered from a man aged 18 to 29 who had mild COVID-19 (a few samples of this study predate the infection). Cell type and time point are not known. DNA of the CDR3: TGCAGCGTCCTAGCGGGATTCTCCTACAATGAGCAGTTCTTC. Its protein product is CSVLAGFSYNEQFF.